This record looks at one T cell receptor beta chain sequence and its context. The germline CDR1 and CDR2 sequences are LNHNV and YYDKDF (reference sequence). The CDR3 totals 14 residues. For each CDR3 protein, TCRdb gives one entry from its re-call of the 5' RACE reads, without DNA. The repertoire shows 250,000 to 300,000 distinct CDR3 sequences; the top ten hold 4% to 5%. These data originate in a study of T cells expressing NK-cell markers. About the research overall: With respect to HCMV, seven of the eight sequenced donors were seropositive, and one was seronegative.

Sequences were obtained from blood T cells: a sorted CD56 or NKG2C T cell subset, CD4+ or CD8+ T cells, or bulk PBMC T cells (not recorded which). The receptor comes from a woman aged 18-70 years in good health. The chain links TRBV15 to TRBJ2-3; TCRdb picks TRBD1, but there is no DNA to check that call. The CDR3: CATNRGQGADTQYF. The full variable domain, completed using reference TRBV15 and TRBJ2-3, is DAMVIQNPRYQVTQFGKPVTLSCSQTLNHNVMYWYQQKSSQAPKLLFHYYDKDFNNEADTPDNFQSRRPNTSFCFLDIRSPGLGDTAMYLCATNRGQGADTQYFGPGTRLTVL.